A few counts support the clone carrying this T cell receptor beta chain. Antigen: not known. The V and J ends lost 2 bases and 4 bases respectively, with 8 bases between them. CDR3 length: 13 amino acids. Germline V gene lookup returns CDR1 KGHSH and CDR2 LQKENI. The sample belongs to a study of CD8+ T cells in alopecia areata. At the level of the study: Tofacitinib therapy took 6 to 18 months; 6 months off drug came after. General observations from the study: Higher clonality was seen in lesional scalp than in normal scalp, especially in alopecia totalis/universalis. Many expanded lesional clones stayed in scalp and blood while on tofacitinib. Patients shared TCRs less clearly than mice did, possibly owing to HLA.

The authors extracted RNA and reverse transcribed it into cDNA as the sequencing template. The table came from immunoSEQ multiplex PCR; TCRdb's copy has only in-frame clones and leaves some out. The data show about 210,000 clones, 64% seen once. Treatment described: oral pan-JAK inhibitor, 5-10 mg twice daily. The J gene is TRBJ1-1, the V gene TRBV18; no definite D call. This specimen consisted of CD4+ T cells sorted from blood, obtained at week 4, from a patient treated with tofacitinib. The receptor comes from a human donor with alopecia areata. Written as DNA, the CDR3 is TGTGCCAGCTCACCAGGGGAGAGCACTGAAGCTTTCTTT. Amino acids: CASSPGESTEAFF.